Below are 10 T cell receptor beta chains sequenced from a single sample in a study of OX40 agonist ivuxolimab in advanced cancers. Clones were sequenced by immunoSEQ multiplex PCR, and TCRdb holds only the in-frame ones, with some missing. The sample contains roughly 66,000 clones, about four fifths of which appear only once. The starting material was CD4+ or CD8+ T cells sorted from blood, obtained in a trial of the OX40 agonist ivuxolimab. These receptors were taken from an adult with an advanced solid tumor such as melanoma, head and neck, liver or kidney cancer.

This chain links TRBV18 with TRBJ2-1; TRBD1 aligns across 9 bases. CDR1 is KGHSH, CDR2 LQKENI, per germline. There are 19 residues in the CDR3. The junction had 16 bases not matched to a gene; V was cut back by 4 bases and J by 3 bases. This chain's CDR3 is CASSLMGGYGTGSYNEQFF. The CDR3 nucleotides are TGTGCCAGCTCACTTATGGGCGGATACGGGACAGGGAGCTACAATGAGCAGTTCTTC. The full variable domain, its missing parts supplied by reference TRBV18 and TRBJ2-1, is NAGVMQNPRHLVRRRGQEARLRCSPMKGHSHVYWYRQLPEEGLKFMVYLQKENIIDESGMPKERFSAEFPKEGPSILRIQQVVRGDSAAYFCASSLMGGYGTGSYNEQFFGPGTRLTVL.

The chain has TRBV10-3 and TRBJ1-4, with D tentatively TRBD1 (6 bases). Between the trimmed V and J ends, which lost 0 bases and 5 bases, there was a span of 10 bases. The CDR3 runs 15 residues. The germline V gene encodes CDR1 ENHRY and CDR2 SYGVKD. The CDR3 region is CAISESGGVNEKLFF. The CDR3 DNA reads as TGTGCCATCAGTGAGTCCGGGGGCGTGAATGAAAAACTGTTTTTT.

The chain couples TRBV15 to TRBJ2-7; unclear D gene. The CDR3 is 12 amino acids. Looked up from germline, CDR1 is LNHNV and CDR2 is YYDKDF (reference sequence). The ends were cut back, 0 bases at V and 4 bases at J, with 4 bases in the middle. CDR3 protein: CATSRDRYEQYF. Written as DNA, the CDR3 is TGTGCCACCAGCAGAGACAGGTACGAGCAGTACTTC.

This sequence joins TRBV7-7 and TRBJ2-1, with 12 positions matching TRBD2. CDR1 is SSHAT and CDR2 is FNYEAQ in the germline V gene (reference sequence). The CDR3 sequence is 16 residues long. Trimming removed 0 bases from V and 9 bases from J; junction bases left unmatched: 6. CDR3 bases: TGTGCCAGCAGCTTAGCGGGACTAGCGGGCGGCGGTGAGCAGTTCTTC. It translates to CASSLAGLAGGGEQFF. Drawing the rest from reference TRBV7-7 and TRBJ2-1, the complete variable domain is GAGVSQSPRYKVTKRGQDVTLRCDPISSHATLYWYQQALGQGPEFLTYFNYEAQPDKSGLPSDRFSAERPEGSISTLTIQRTEQRDSAMYRCASSLAGLAGGGEQFFGPGTRLTVL.

This clone was recorded only once. The chain recombines TRBV2 with TRBJ1-2; D is unclear. The germline V gene has CDR1 SNHLY and CDR2 FYNNEI. V lost 4 bases and J lost 0, with 9 bases in between. This CDR3 spans 14 amino acids. The CDR3 DNA reads TGTGCCAGCAGTGTGTCAGAGACTAACTATGGCTACACCTTC. Translation gives CASSVSETNYGYTF.

The table lists this clone with a few counts. This chain joins TRBV19 and TRBJ2-5; the D is unclear. CDR1 is LNHDA and CDR2 is SQIVND in the germline V gene (reference sequence). The CDR3 covers 15 residues. CDR3 DNA sequence: TGTGCTACCTTGAGTCGATTGGGCCCCCAAGAGACCCAGTACTTC. Its protein is CATLSRLGPQETQYF.

The count of this clone is one. The chain employs TRBV29-1 and TRBJ1-4; the D gene is possibly TRBD1 (6 bases). V gave up 4 bases and J gave up 7 bases, with 10 bases separating them. The length of the CDR3 is 12 residues. Per the germline V gene, CDR1 is SQVTM and CDR2 is ANQGSEA. CDR3 in DNA: TGCAGCGTTGCACAGGGTAGTGAAAAACTGTTTTTT. Translated: CSVAQGSEKLFF. Drawing the rest from reference TRBV29-1 and TRBJ1-4, the complete variable domain is SAVISQKPSRDICQRGTSLTIQCQVDSQVTMMFWYRQQPGQSLTLIATANQGSEATYESGFVIDKFPISRPNLTFSTLTVSNMSPEDSSIYLCSVAQGSEKLFFGSGTQLSVL.

The rearrangement joins TRBV5-1 to TRBJ1-4; D call uncertain. CDR3 length: 14 amino acids. In germline, CDR1 is SGHRS, CDR2 YFSETQ. The V gene lost 4 bases and the J gene lost 2 bases, with 9 bases spanning the gap. CDR3 loop: CASSPGPTNEKLFF. The CDR3 bases are TGCGCCAGCAGCCCCGGCCCGACTAATGAAAAACTGTTTTTT.

V is TRBV19 and J is TRBJ2-3; 11 bases fit TRBD2. CDR1 and CDR2 (germline): LNHDA, SQIVND (reference sequence). The J segment lost 7 bases and the V segment lost 5 bases, leaving 11 bases of the junction unmatched. The CDR3 length is 16 residues. CDR3 amino acids: CASSGALAGGRNTQYF. CDR3 coding DNA: TGTGCCAGTAGTGGGGCTTTAGCGGGAGGGCGCAATACGCAGTATTTT.

This chain joins TRBV10-2 and TRBJ2-7; D call uncertain. The CDR3 extends over 11 amino acids. V lost 2 bases, J lost 7 bases, and 6 bases lay in between. Germline V gene lookup returns CDR1 WSHSY and CDR2 SAAADI. The CDR3 sequence is CASSERREQYF. The CDR3 DNA follows: TGCGCCAGCAGTGAGAGGCGTGAGCAGTACTTC.